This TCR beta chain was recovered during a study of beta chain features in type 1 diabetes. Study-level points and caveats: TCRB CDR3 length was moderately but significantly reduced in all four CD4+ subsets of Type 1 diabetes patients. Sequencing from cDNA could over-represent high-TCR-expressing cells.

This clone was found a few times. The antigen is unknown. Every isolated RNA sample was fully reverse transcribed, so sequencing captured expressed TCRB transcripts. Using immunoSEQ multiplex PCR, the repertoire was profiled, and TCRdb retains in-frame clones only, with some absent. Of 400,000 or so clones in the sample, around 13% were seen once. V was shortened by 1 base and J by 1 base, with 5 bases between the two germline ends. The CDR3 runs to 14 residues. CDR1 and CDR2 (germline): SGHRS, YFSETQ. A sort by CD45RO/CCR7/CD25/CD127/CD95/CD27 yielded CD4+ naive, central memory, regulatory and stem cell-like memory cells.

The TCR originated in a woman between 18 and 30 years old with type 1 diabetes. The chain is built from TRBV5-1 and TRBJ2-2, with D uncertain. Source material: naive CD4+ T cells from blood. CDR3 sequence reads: CASSLSGNTGELFF. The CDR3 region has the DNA TGCGCCAGCAGCTTGTCAGGGAACACCGGGGAGCTGTTTTTT.